This is a list of T cell receptor beta chains from one sample in a study of CD8+CD57+ T cells in acquired aplastic anemia. In TCRdb, the reads were re-called with MiXCR into one record per CDR3 protein. The data show approximately 200,000 distinct CDR3 sequences, roughly 57% seen once. Sequenced material: sorted CD4+, CD8+, or CD8+CD57+ T cells (not recorded which) from PBMCs. These receptor sequences come from a human donor in good health. Both conserved end residues are part of each CDR3. D genes are given only for firm matches. Clone size appears in some rows only: once, few, many, or a class for an expanded clone.

J	size	D	V	DNA	CDR3
TRBJ1-1	many	.	TRBV11-2	TGTGCCAGCAGCTTACGAGCTCTCAGGGGCCTTGACACTGAAGCTTTCTTT	CASSLRALRGLDTEAFF
TRBJ2-1	.	.	TRBV7-3	TGTGCCAGCAGCCCCTTGGCGGTAGGGGAGCAGTTCTTC	CASSPLAVGEQFF
TRBJ1-4	.	.	TRBV12-3/TRBV12-4	TGTGCCAGCCGCTTTGACGGGAAACTGTTTTTT	CASRFDGKLFF
TRBJ1-4	once	TRBD1	TRBV7-9	TGTGCCAGCAGCCAAGACAGGGGGCGGAAACTGTTTTTT	CASSQDRGRKLFF
TRBJ1-1	.	.	TRBV9	TGTGCCAGCAGCTTCGGACTAGCGGACACTGAAGCTTTCTTT	CASSFGLADTEAFF
TRBJ2-3	.	TRBD1	TRBV2	TGTGCCAGCAGTGAAGACCGGACAGGAAAAAACCCAAATACGCAGTATTTT	CASSEDRTGKNPNTQYF
TRBJ2-6	.	.	TRBV7-8	TGTGCCAGCAGCCCAGAGGGGGGGGCGCGTAGTGGGGCCAACGTCCTGACTTTC	CASSPEGGARSGANVLTF
TRBJ2-1	many	TRBD1	TRBV5-6	TGTGCCAGCAGCTTGTGGGACAGGGGGCCGTATTGGAATGAGCAGTTCTTC	CASSLWDRGPYWNEQFF
TRBJ2-7	.	.	TRBV5-4	TGTGCCAGCAGCCCCAGAGGGGGGTCCTACGAGCAGTACTTC	CASSPRGGSYEQYF
TRBJ2-7	.	.	TRBV15	TGTGCCACCAGCAGAGGAACAGACTACGAGCAGTACTTC	CATSRGTDYEQYF
TRBJ2-7	many	TRBD2	TRBV6-1	TGTGCCAGCAGTGAACCGGACGGGGGGGCCTACGAGCAGTACTTC	CASSEPDGGAYEQYF
TRBJ2-7	few	TRBD2	TRBV6-6	TGTGCCAGCAGTTACCGGACTAGCGGGGGTTACGAGCAGTACTTC	CASSYRTSGGYEQYF
TRBJ2-2	.	.	TRBV7-7	TGTGCTAGCAGCTTAGTGGCGGGGAACACCGGGGAGCTGTTTTTT	CASSLVAGNTGELFF
TRBJ2-7	.	.	TRBV20-1	TGCAGTGCTACGAGCGCGGGGTCCTACGAGCAGTACTTC	CSATSAGSYEQYF
TRBJ2-5	few	TRBD2	TRBV24-1	TGTGCCACCAGTGACGGGGGGCAAGAGACCCAGTACTTC	CATSDGGQETQYF
TRBJ2-7	.	TRBD1	TRBV19	TGTGCCAGTAGTGCGGGGACAGGACCTTCGTACGAGCAGTACTTC	CASSAGTGPSYEQYF
TRBJ2-2	.	TRBD1	TRBV2	TGTGCCAGCAGTGCACAGGGGGCTAAGAACACCGGGGAGCTGTTTTTT	CASSAQGAKNTGELFF